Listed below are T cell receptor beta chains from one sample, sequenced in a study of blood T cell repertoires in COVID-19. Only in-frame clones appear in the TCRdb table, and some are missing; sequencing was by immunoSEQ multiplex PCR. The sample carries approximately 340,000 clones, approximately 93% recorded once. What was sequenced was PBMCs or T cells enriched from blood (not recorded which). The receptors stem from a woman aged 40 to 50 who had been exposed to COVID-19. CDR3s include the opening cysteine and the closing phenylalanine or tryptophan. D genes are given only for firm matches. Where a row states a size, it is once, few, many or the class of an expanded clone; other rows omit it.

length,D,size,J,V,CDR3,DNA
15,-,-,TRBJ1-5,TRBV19,CASTDNRGNNQPQHF,TGTGCCAGTACGGATAATCGGGGGAACAATCAGCCCCAGCATTTT
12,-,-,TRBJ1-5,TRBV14,CASSQRRWPQHF,TGTGCCAGCAGCCAAAGGCGGTGGCCCCAGCATTTT
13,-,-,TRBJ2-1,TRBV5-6,CASSLDFDNEQFF,TGTGCCAGCAGCTTGGACTTCGACAATGAGCAGTTCTTC
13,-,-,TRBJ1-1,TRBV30,CAWSRSKGLEAFF,TGTGCCTGGAGCCGGTCGAAGGGACTTGAAGCTTTCTTT
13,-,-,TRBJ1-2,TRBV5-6,CASSLPRTGGYTF,TGTGCCAGCAGCTTGCCCCGGACGGGAGGCTACACCTTC
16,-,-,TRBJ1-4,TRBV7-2,CASSLGGVTTNEKLFF,TGTGCCAGCAGCTTAGGGGGGGTTACAACTAATGAAAAACTGTTTTTT
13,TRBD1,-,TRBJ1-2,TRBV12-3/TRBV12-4,CASRARDRGRPTF,TGTGCCAGCAGGGCCCGGGACAGGGGCCGACCCACCTTC
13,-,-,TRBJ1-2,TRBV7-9,CASSKDRNYGYTF,TGTGCCAGCAGCAAAGACAGGAACTATGGCTACACCTTC
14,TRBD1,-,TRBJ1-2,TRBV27,CASRPDRGSGGYTF,TGTGCCAGCAGGCCCGACAGGGGCTCTGGTGGCTACACCTTC
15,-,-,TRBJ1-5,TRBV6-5,CASSRTGGVNQPQHF,TGTGCCAGCAGCCGAACCGGGGGAGTCAATCAGCCCCAGCATTTT
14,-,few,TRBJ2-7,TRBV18,CASSPLPGYGEQYF,TGTGCCAGCTCACCACTGCCAGGGTACGGAGAGCAGTACTTC
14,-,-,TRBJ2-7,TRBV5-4,CASSFGLSSNEQYF,TGTGCCAGCAGCTTCGGACTGTCCAGTAACGAGCAGTACTTC
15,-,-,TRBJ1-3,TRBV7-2,CASSPSLNSGNTIYF,TGTGCCAGCAGTCCCTCTCTTAACTCTGGAAACACCATATATTTT
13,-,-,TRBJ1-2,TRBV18,CASSPGTYYGYTF,TGTGCCAGCTCACCCGGGACATACTATGGCTACACCTTC